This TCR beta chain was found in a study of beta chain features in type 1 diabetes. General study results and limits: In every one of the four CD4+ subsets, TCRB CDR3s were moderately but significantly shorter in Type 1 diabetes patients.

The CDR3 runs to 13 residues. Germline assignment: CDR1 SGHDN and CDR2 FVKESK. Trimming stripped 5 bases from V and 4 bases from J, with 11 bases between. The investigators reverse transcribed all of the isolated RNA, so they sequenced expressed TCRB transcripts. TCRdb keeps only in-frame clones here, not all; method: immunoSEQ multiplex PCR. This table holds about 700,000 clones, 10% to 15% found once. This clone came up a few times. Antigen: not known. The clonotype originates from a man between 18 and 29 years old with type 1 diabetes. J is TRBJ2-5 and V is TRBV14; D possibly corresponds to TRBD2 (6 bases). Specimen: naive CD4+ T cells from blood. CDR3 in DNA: TGTGCCAGCAGCGGAGGGGTTCGAGAGACCCAGTACTTC. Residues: CASSGGVRETQYF.